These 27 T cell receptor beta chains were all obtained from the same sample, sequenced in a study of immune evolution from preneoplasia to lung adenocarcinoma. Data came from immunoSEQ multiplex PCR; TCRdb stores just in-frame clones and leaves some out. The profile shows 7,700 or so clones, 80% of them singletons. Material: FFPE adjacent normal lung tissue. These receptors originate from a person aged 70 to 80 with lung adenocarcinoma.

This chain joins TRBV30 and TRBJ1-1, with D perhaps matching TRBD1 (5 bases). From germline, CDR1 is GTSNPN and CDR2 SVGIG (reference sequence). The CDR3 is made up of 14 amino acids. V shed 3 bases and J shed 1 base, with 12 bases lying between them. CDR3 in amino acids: CAWSWAGGNTEAFF. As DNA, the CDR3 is TGTGCCTGGAGCTGGGCGGGGGGGAACACTGAAGCTTTCTTT. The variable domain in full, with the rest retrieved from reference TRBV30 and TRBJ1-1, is SQTIHQWPATLVQPVGSPLSLECTVEGTSNPNLYWYRQAAGRGLQLLFYSVGIGQISSEVPQNLSASRPQDRQFILSSKKLLLSDSGFYLCAWSWAGGNTEAFFGQGTRLTVV.

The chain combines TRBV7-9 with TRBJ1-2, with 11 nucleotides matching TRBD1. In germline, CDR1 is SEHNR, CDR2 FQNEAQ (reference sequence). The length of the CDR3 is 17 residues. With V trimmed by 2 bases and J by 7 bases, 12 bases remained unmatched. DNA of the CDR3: TGTGCCAGCAGCTTAAAGTCCTTGGGACAGGGGGGTTCTGGCTACACCTTC. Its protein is CASSLKSLGQGGSGYTF.

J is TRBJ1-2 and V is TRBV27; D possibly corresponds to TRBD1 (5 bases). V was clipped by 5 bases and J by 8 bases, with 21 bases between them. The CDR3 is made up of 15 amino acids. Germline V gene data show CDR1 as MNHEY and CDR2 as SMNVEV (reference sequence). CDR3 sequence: CASSNTPGPSIGYTF. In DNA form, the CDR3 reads TGTGCCAGCAGTAATACCCCGGGACCCTCTATCGGCTACACCTTC.

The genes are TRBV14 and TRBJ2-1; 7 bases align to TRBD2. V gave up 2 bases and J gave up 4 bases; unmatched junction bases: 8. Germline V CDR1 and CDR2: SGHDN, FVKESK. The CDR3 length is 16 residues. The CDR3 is CASSQPAGLQYNEQFF. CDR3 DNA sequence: TGTGCCAGCAGCCAACCAGCGGGACTCCAATACAATGAGCAGTTCTTC.

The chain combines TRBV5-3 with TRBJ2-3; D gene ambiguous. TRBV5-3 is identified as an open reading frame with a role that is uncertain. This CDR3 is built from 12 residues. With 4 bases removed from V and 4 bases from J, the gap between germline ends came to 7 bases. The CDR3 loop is CARSRKPDTQYF. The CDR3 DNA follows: TGTGCCAGAAGCCGGAAACCAGATACGCAGTATTTT.

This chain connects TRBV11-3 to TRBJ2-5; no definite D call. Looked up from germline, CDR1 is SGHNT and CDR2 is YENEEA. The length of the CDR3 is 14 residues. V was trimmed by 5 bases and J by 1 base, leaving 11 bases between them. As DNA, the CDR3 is TGTGCCAGCAGCCTTTCTCAAAGCCAAGAGACCCAGTACTTC. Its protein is CASSLSQSQETQYF.

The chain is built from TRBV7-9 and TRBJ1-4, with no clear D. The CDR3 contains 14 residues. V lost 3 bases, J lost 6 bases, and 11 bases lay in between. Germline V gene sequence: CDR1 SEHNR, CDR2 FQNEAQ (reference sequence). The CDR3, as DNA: TGTGCCAGCAGCTTGTCGGAGATTGATGAAAAACTGTTTTTT. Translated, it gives CASSLSEIDEKLFF.

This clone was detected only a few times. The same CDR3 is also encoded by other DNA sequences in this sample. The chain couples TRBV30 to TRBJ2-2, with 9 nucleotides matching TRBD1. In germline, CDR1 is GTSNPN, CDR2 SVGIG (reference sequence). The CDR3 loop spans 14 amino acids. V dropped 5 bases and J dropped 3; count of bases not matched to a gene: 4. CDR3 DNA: TGTGCCTGGGGCGGGACAGGGCACACCGGGGAGCTGTTTTTT. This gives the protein CAWGGTGHTGELFF. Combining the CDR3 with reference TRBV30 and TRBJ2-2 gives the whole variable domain SQTIHQWPATLVQPVGSPLSLECTVEGTSNPNLYWYRQAAGRGLQLLFYSVGIGQISSEVPQNLSASRPQDRQFILSSKKLLLSDSGFYLCAWGGTGHTGELFFGEGSRLTVL.

This chain's CDR3 is CATTPPGGSTEAFF. The CDR3 DNA follows: TGTGCCACCACACCGCCCGGGGGTAGCACTGAAGCTTTCTTT. The chain couples TRBV2 to TRBJ1-1; D is possibly TRBD1 (5 bases). V lost 10 bases, J lost 4 bases, and 19 bases lay in between. This CDR3 spans 14 amino acids. Germline CDR1 is SNHLY and CDR2 is FYNNEI.

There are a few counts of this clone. The CDR3: CASSLRTRSNTEAFF. CDR3 sequence (DNA): TGTGCCAGCAGCCTGAGGACACGATCGAACACTGAAGCTTTCTTT. The gene calls are TRBV6-1 and TRBJ1-1, with D possibly matching TRBD1 (5 bases). The CDR3 has 15 amino acids. The V gene's germline CDR1 is MNHNS and CDR2 SASEGT. V was trimmed by 6 bases and J by 1 base, leaving 15 bases between them.

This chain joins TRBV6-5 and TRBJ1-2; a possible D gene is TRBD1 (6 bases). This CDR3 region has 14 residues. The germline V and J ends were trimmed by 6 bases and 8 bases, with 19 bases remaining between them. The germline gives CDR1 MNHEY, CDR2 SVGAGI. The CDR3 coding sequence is TGTGCCAGCAGGGGAACAGGGCGGGGTGGGGGCTACACCTTC. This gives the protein CASRGTGRGGGYTF.

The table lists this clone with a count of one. This CDR3 is CASSPRTGIYEQYF. The CDR3, as DNA: TGTGCCAGCTCACCACGGACAGGGATCTACGAGCAGTACTTC. The V gene is TRBV18, the J gene TRBJ2-7; 8 bases align to TRBD1. The trim removed 1 base at V and 3 bases at J, leaving 2 bases unmatched. Germline V gene sequence: CDR1 KGHSH, CDR2 LQKENI. This CDR3 spans 14 amino acids.

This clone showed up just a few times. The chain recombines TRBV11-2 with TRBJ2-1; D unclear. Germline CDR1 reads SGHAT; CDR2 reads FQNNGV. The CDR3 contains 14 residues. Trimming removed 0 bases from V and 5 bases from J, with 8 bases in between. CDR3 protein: CASSLDTPDNEQFF. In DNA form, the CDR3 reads TGTGCCAGCAGCTTAGATACACCTGACAATGAGCAGTTCTTC.

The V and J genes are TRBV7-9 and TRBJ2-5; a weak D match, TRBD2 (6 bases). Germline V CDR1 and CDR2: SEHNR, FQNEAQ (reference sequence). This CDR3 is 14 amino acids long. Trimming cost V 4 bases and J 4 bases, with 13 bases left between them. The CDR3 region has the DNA TGTGCCAGCAGCTCCGGACTATTTTCAGAGACCCAGTACTTC. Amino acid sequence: CASSSGLFSETQYF.

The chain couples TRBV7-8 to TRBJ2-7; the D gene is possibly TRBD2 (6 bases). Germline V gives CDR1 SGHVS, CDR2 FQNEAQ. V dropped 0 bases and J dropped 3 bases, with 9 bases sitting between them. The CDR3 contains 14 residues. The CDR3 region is CASSLAGGGYEQYF. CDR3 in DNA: TGTGCCAGCAGCTTAGCGGGGGGTGGCTACGAGCAGTACTTC.

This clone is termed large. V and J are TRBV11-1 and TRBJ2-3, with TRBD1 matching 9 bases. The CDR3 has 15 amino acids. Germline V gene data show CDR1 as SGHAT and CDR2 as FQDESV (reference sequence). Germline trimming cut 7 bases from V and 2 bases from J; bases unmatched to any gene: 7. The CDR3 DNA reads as TGTGCCAGCATCGCCCGGGACAGGGACACAGATACGCAGTATTTT. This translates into CASIARDRDTDTQYF. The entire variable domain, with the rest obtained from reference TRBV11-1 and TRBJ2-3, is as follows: EAEVAQSPRYKITEKSQAVAFWCDPISGHATLYWYRQILGQGPELLVQFQDESVVDDSQLPKDRFSAERLKGVDSTLKIQPAELGDSAMYLCASIARDRDTDTQYFGPGTRLTVL.

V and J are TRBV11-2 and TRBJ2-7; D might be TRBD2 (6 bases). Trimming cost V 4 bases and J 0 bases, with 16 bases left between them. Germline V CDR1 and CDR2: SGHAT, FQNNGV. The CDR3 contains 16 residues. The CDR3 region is CASSSYRDLSSYEQYF. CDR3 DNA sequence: TGTGCCAGCAGCTCGTATAGGGACTTGAGCTCCTACGAGCAGTACTTC. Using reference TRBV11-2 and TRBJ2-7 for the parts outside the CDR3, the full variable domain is EAGVAQSPRYKIIEKRQSVAFWCNPISGHATLYWYQQILGQGPKLLIQFQNNGVVDDSQLPKDRFSAERLKGVDSTLKIQPAKLEDSAVYLCASSSYRDLSSYEQYFGPGTRLTVT.

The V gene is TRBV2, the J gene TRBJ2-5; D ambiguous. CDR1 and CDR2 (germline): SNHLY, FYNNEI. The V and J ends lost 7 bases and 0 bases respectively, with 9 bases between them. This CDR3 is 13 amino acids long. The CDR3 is CASIQTDQETQYF. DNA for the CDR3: TGTGCCAGCATTCAGACGGACCAAGAGACCCAGTACTTC.

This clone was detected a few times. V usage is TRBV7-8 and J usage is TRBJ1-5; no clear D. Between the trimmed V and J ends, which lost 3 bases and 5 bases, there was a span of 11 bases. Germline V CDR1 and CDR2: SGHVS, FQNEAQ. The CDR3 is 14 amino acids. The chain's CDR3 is CASSFGPKDQPQHF. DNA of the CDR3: TGTGCCAGCAGCTTTGGACCTAAGGATCAGCCCCAGCATTTT. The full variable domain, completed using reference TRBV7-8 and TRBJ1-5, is GAGVSQSPRYKVAKRGQDVALRCDPISGHVSLFWYQQALGQGPEFLTYFQNEAQLDKSGLPSDRFFAERPEGSVSTLKIQRTQQEDSAVYLCASSFGPKDQPQHFGDGTRLSIL.

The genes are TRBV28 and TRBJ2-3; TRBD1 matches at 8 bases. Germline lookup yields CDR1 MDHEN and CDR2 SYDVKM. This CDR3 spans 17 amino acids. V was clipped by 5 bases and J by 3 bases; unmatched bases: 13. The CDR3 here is CASSPVDRGVVTDTQYF. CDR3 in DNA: TGTGCCAGCAGTCCAGTCGACAGGGGAGTTGTGACAGATACGCAGTATTTT. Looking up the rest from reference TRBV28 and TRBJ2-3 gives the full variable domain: DVKVTQSSRYLVKRTGEKVFLECVQDMDHENMFWYRQDPGLGLRLIYFSYDVKMKEKGDIPEGYSVSREKKERFSLILESASTNQTSMYLCASSPVDRGVVTDTQYFGPGTRLTVL.

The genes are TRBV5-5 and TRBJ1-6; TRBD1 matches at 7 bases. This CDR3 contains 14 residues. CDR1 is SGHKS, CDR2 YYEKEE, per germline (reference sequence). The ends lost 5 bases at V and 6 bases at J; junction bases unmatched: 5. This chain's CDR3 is CASRTQGGNSPLHF. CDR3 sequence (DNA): TGTGCCAGCAGAACCCAGGGGGGTAATTCACCCCTCCACTTT.

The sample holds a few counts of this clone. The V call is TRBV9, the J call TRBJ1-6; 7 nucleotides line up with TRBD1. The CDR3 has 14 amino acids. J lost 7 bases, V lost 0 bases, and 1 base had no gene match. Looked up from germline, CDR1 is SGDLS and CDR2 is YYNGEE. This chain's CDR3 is CASSVARGNSPLHF. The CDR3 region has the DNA TGTGCCAGCAGCGTAGCCAGGGGGAATTCACCCCTCCACTTT.

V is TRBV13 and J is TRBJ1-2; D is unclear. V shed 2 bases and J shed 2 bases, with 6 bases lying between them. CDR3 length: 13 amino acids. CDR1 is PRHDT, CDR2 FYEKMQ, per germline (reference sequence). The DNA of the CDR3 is TGTGCCAGCAGCTTACAAGGCAACTATGGCTACACCTTC. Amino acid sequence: CASSLQGNYGYTF.

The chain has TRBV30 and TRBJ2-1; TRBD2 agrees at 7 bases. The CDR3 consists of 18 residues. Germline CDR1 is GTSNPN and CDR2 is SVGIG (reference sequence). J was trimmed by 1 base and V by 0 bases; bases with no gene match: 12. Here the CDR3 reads CAWSVLRLAGESYNEQFF. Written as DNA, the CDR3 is TGTGCCTGGAGTGTATTGCGCCTCGCGGGAGAATCCTACAATGAGCAGTTCTTC.

The CDR3 reads CASRRTGTGKTFF. Written as DNA, the CDR3 is TGTGCCAGCAGGCGGACCGGGACAGGGAAAACTTTCTTT. The genes are TRBV28 and TRBJ1-1; TRBD1 aligns across 9 bases. In germline, CDR1 is MDHEN, CDR2 SYDVKM. There are 13 residues in the CDR3. V shed 6 bases and J 12 bases; nucleotides not matched to a gene: 11. Drawing the rest from reference TRBV28 and TRBJ1-1, the complete variable domain is DVKVTQSSRYLVKRTGEKVFLECVQDMDHENMFWYRQDPGLGLRLIYFSYDVKMKEKGDIPEGYSVSREKKERFSLILESASTNQTSMYLCASRRTGTGKTFFGQGTRLTVV.

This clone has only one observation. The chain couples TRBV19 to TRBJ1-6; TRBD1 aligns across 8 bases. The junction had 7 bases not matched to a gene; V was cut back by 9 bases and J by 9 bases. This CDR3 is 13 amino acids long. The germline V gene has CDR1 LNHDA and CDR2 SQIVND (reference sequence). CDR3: CASTRGPGSPLHF. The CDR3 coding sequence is TGTGCCAGCACCAGGGGGCCGGGTTCACCCCTCCACTTT.

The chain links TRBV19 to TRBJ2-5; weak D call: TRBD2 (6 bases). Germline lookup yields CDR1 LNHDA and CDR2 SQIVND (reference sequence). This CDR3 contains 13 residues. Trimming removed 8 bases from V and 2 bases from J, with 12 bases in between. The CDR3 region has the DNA TGTGCCAGTGCCCCAGGGAGGCAAGAGACCCAGTACTTC. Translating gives CASAPGRQETQYF. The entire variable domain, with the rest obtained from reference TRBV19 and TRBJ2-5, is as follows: DGGITQSPKYLFRKEGQNVTLSCEQNLNHDAMYWYRQDPGQGLRLIYYSQIVNDFQKGDIAEGYSVSREKKESFPLTVTSAQKNPTAFYLCASAPGRQETQYFGPGTRLLVL.